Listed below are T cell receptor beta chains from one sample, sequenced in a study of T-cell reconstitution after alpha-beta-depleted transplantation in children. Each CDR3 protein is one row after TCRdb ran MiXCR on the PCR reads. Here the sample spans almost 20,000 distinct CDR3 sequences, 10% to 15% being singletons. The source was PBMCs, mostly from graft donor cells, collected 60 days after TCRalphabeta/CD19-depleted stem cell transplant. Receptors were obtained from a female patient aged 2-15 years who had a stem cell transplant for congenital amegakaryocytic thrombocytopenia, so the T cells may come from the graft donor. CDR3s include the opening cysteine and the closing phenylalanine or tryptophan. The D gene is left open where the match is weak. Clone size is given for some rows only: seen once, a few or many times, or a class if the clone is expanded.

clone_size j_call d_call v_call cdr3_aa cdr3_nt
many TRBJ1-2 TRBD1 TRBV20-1 CSAKKGGRANYGYTF TGCAGTGCCAAGAAAGGGGGCAGGGCTAACTATGGCTACACCTTC
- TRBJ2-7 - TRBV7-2 CASSRRRDAYEQYF TGTGCCAGCAGCCGGAGGCGGGACGCCTACGAGCAGTACTTC
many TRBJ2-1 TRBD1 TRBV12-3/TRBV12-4 CASSYLNRGGNEQFF TGTGCCAGCAGTTACCTCAACAGGGGTGGGAATGAGCAGTTCTTC
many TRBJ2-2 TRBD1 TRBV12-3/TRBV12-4 CASRPGQGNTGELFF TGTGCCAGCAGACCGGGACAGGGGAACACCGGGGAGCTGTTTTTT
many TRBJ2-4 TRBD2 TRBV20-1 CSARDRIIAGNKNIQYF TGCAGTGCTAGAGACCGGATAATAGCGGGGAACAAAAACATTCAGTACTTC
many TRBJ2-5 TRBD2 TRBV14 CASSPLGLAGQETQYF TGTGCCAGCAGCCCTCTTGGCCTAGCGGGCCAAGAGACCCAGTACTTC
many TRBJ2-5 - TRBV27 CASSLIGERETQYF TGTGCCAGCAGTTTAATCGGGGAGCGGGAGACCCAGTACTTC
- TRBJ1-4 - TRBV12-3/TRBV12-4 CASSLDRNEKLFF TGTGCCAGCAGTTTGGACAGAAATGAAAAACTGTTTTTT
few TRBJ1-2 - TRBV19 CASSIKRRLANYGYTF TGTGCCAGTAGTATTAAGCGACGCTTAGCTAACTATGGCTACACCTTC
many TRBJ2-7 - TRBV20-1 CSAMGDHEQYF TGCAGTGCCATGGGGGACCACGAGCAGTACTTC
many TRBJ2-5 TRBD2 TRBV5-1 CASSLAGLAGFQETQYF TGCGCCAGCAGCTTGGCTGGACTAGCGGGATTCCAAGAGACCCAGTACTTC
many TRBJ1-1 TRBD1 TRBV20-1 CSARQGDTEAFF TGCAGTGCTAGACAGGGGGACACTGAAGCTTTCTTT
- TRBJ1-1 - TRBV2 CASTGVLWAEAFF TGTGCCAGCACCGGGGTTCTGTGGGCTGAAGCTTTCTTT
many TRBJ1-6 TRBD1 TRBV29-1 CSAGDREGSPLHF TGCAGCGCCGGGGACAGGGAAGGCTCACCCCTCCACTTT
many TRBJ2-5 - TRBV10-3 CAISESRVGGSETQYF TGTGCCATCAGTGAGTCGAGGGTTGGGGGATCGGAGACCCAGTACTTC
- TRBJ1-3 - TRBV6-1 CASSRAYPSGNTIYF TGTGCCAGCAGCAGGGCCTACCCCTCTGGAAACACCATATATTTT
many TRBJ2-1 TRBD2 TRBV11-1 CASSQRAGGPNEQFF TGTGCCAGCAGCCAGAGAGCGGGAGGGCCCAATGAGCAGTTCTTC
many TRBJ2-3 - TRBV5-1 CASSFQAGGTDTQYF TGCGCCAGCAGCTTCCAAGCGGGCGGCACAGATACGCAGTATTTT
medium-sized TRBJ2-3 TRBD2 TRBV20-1 CSELALAGDTQYF TGCAGTGAACTGGCTCTAGCGGGAGATACGCAGTATTTT
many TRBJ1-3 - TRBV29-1 CSVRIGNTIYF TGCAGCGTTCGGATTGGAAACACCATATATTTT
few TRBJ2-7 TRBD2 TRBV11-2 CASSSLALAGSYEQYF TGTGCCAGCAGCTCTCTGGCACTAGCGGGCTCCTACGAGCAGTACTTC
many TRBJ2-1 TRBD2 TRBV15 CATSRQGLGFNNEQFF TGTGCCACCAGCAGACAAGGACTAGGGTTTAACAATGAGCAGTTCTTC
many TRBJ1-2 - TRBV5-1 CASRRQEGNYGYTF TGCGCCAGCAGGAGACAGGAGGGAAACTATGGCTACACCTTC
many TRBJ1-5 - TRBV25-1 CASSEPGDNQPQHF TGTGCCAGCAGTGAGCCCGGGGACAATCAGCCCCAGCATTTT
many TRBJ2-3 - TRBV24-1 CATSGFVKATDTQYF TGTGCCACCAGTGGATTTGTTAAGGCGACGGATACGCAGTATTTT
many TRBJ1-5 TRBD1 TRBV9 CASSADSGGSQPQHF TGTGCCAGCAGCGCAGATTCAGGGGGCAGTCAGCCCCAGCATTTT
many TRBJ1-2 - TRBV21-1 CASSKRALLGESGYGYTF TGTGCCAGCAGCAAAAGGGCCTTGCTCGGGGAATCGGGGTATGGCTACACCTTC
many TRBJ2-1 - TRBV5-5 CASSGGMSSYNEQFF TGTGCCAGCAGCGGAGGGATGAGCTCCTACAATGAGCAGTTCTTC
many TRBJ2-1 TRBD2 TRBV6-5 CASSHTSGIYNEQFF TGTGCCAGCAGTCACACTAGCGGGATTTACAATGAGCAGTTCTTC
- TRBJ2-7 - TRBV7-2 CASSSQAGLYEQYF TGTGCCAGCAGCTCCCAGGCGGGGCTGTACGAGCAGTACTTC
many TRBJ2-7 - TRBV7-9 CASSHFGKSRSYEQYF TGTGCCAGCAGCCACTTCGGTAAATCTAGATCCTACGAGCAGTACTTC
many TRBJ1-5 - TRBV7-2 CASNREGLSDQPQHF TGTGCCAGCAACCGAGAGGGCCTTTCCGATCAGCCCCAGCATTTT
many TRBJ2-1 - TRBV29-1 CSVRRTANEQFF TGCAGCGTCCGACGGACTGCGAATGAGCAGTTCTTC
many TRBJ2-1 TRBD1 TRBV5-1 CASQPGQVYNEQFF TGCGCCAGCCAACCGGGACAGGTATATAATGAGCAGTTCTTC
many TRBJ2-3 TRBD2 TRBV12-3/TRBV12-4 CASSLWASGSPDTQYF TGTGCCAGCAGTTTATGGGCTAGCGGGAGCCCAGATACGCAGTATTTT
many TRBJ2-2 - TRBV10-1 CASSESAGELFF TGCGCCAGCAGTGAGTCGGCCGGGGAGCTGTTTTTT
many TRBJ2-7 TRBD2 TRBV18 CASSPILGLAGSSYEQYF TGTGCCAGCTCACCCATACTCGGACTAGCGGGGAGCTCCTACGAGCAGTACTTC
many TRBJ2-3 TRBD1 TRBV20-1 CSAPTGSGLGTQYF TGCAGTGCCCCGACAGGGTCGGGATTAGGCACGCAGTATTTT
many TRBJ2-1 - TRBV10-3 CAIKGVNPHNEQFF TGTGCCATCAAGGGCGTAAACCCCCACAATGAGCAGTTCTTC
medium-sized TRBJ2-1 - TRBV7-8 CASSLLLSSHNEQFF TGTGCCAGCAGCTTACTCCTTTCTAGCCACAATGAGCAGTTCTTC
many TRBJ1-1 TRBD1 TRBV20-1 CSANGQGKNTEAFF TGCAGTGCTAACGGACAGGGGAAGAACACTGAAGCTTTCTTT
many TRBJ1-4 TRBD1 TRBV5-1 CASSPGTGAEKLFF TGCGCCAGCAGCCCGGGGACAGGTGCTGAAAAACTGTTTTTT
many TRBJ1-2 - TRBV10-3 CAISDRLDGYTF TGTGCCATTTCCGACAGGTTAGATGGCTACACCTTC
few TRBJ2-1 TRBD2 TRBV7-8 CASSLSGRRNEQFF TGTGCCAGCAGTCTAAGCGGGAGGAGGAATGAGCAGTTCTTC
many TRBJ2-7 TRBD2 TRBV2 CARSGTSGRASYEQYF TGTGCCAGGTCCGGGACTAGCGGGAGGGCCTCATACGAGCAGTACTTC
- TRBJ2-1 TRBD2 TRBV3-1 CASSQDPGGPWNEQFF TGTGCCAGCAGCCAAGACCCGGGAGGGCCGTGGAATGAGCAGTTCTTC
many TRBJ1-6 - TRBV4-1 CASSPYQAPGSPLHF TGCGCCAGCAGCCCTTATCAGGCCCCAGGATCACCCCTCCACTTT
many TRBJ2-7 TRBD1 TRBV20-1 CSAMPGQGTYEQYF TGCAGTGCGATGCCGGGACAGGGTACCTACGAGCAGTACTTC
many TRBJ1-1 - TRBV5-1 CASVGGPEAFF TGCGCCAGCGTAGGGGGACCTGAAGCTTTCTTT
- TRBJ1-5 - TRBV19 CASKDGNQPQHF TGTGCCAGTAAGGACGGAAATCAGCCCCAGCATTTT
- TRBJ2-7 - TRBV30 CAWTSRYEQYF TGTGCCTGGACATCTCGATACGAGCAGTACTTC
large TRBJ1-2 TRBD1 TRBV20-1 CSARTGTASGYTF TGCAGTGCTCGAACCGGGACAGCAAGTGGCTACACCTTC
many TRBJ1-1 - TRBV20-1 CSARVDSKVEAFF TGCAGTGCTAGAGTGGACAGTAAGGTTGAAGCTTTCTTT
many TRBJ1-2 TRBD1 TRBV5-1 CASSAGTGLDRGYTF TGCGCCAGCAGCGCAGGGACAGGGCTTGATCGTGGCTACACCTTC
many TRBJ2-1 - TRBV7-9 CASSSPGNEQFF TGTGCCAGCAGCTCCCCGGGGAATGAGCAGTTCTTC
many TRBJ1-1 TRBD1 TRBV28 CASSLCPRTGQNTEAFF TGTGCCAGCAGTTTATGCCCCCGGACAGGGCAAAACACTGAAGCTTTCTTT
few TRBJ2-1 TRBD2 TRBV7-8 CASSPGGRENEQFF TGTGCCAGCAGCCCTGGCGGGAGAGAGAATGAGCAGTTCTTC
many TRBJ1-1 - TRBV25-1 CASSKLAENTEAFF TGTGCCAGCAGTAAACTCGCGGAGAACACTGAAGCTTTCTTT
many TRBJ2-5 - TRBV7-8 CASSMTEETQYF TGTGCCAGCAGCATGACCGAAGAGACCCAGTACTTC
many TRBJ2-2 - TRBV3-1 CASSLKVDFPMNTGELFF TGTGCCAGCAGCCTCAAGGTGGACTTCCCAATGAACACCGGGGAGCTGTTTTTT